In this sample, the clone carrying this TCR beta chain turned up once. The target antigen is unknown. These data belong to a study of cytomegalovirus exposure and HLA in healthy donors. Findings and limits, study-wide: Clonal expansion, a later analysis showed, was greater in HLA-associated TCR beta chains than in equally common others.

The germline V gene encodes CDR1 MNHEY and CDR2 SVGAGI. This CDR3 is 12 amino acids long. V was cut by 10 bases and J by 0 bases, with 10 bases left in between. Primers: 60 Vbeta forward and 13 Jbeta reverse. Original analysis: A later analysis counted 80 million or so unique TCR beta chains, around 10 million shared. Using immunoSEQ multiplex PCR, the repertoire was profiled, and TCRdb retains in-frame clones only, with some absent. That table is the source of V, J and clone size, and D and trimming were worked out from the DNA. The sample holds about 240,000 clones; about 80% are singletons and the top ten take less than 8.5%.

Sequenced material: PBMCs. This TCR derives from an older woman in good health and CMV-seropositive. This rearrangement joins TRBV6-5 to TRBJ2-7; D not certain. The CDR3 DNA reads TGTGCCACCGACGACACCTCCTACGAGCAGTACTTC. As protein: CATDDTSYEQYF.